This T cell receptor beta chain came from a study of T cell responses to AZD1222 COVID-19 vaccine. Produced via immunoSEQ multiplex PCR; TCRdb's table is partial and in-frame only. Among about 130,000 clones listed, over 75% were seen once. Germline values: CDR1 MGHRA, CDR2 YSYEKL. V lost 2 bases and J lost 4, with 9 bases in between. The CDR3 spans 15 residues. The chain carries TRBV4-1 and TRBJ1-6; D unclear. The clonotype comes from an adult in good health. The material was peripheral blood, obtained on day 0 of AZD1222 vaccination. CDR3 nucleotide sequence: TGCGCCAGCAGCCAAAGCCGGGATTATAATTCACCCCTCCACTTT. Translation: CASSQSRDYNSPLHF.